This paragraph covers one T cell receptor beta chain sequence. Germline V gene data show CDR1 as SQVTM and CDR2 as ANQGSEA. Trimming removed 6 bases from V and 1 base from J; junction bases left unmatched: 6. The CDR3 covers 14 residues. In the authors' methods: Amplifying reference gene primers gave estimates of nucleated cell counts. Profiling relied on immunoSEQ multiplex PCR, and the TCRdb table lists in-frame clones only, not all of them. V and J calls and clone size are those listed in that table; D and trimming were worked out from the DNA. The top ten hold less than 3% of the sample, which has 150,000 to 200,000 clones, around 87% seen once. The sample originates from a study of blood T cell repertoires in COVID-19. Study at large: Specimens from acute and convalescent COVID-19 originated in the United States, Italy and Spain. PBMCs, B-cell-depleted T cells, or T cells provided the cDNA or gDNA that made up the material.

The TCR originated in a woman aged 30 to 39 with active or convalescent COVID-19. The sequenced sample was peripheral blood. This rearrangement joins TRBV29-1 to TRBJ2-7; TRBD1 aligns across 10 bases. The CDR3 sequence is CSVVRDRGSYEQYF. In DNA form, the CDR3 reads TGCAGCGTCGTCCGGGACAGGGGATCCTACGAGCAGTACTTC.